This T cell receptor beta chain stems from a study of shared clonotypes between healthy human individuals. Study results and limitations: Generally, naive subsets came out with larger estimated richness than memory subsets.

Repertoires were generated with immunoSEQ multiplex PCR, while TCRdb's copy carries only in-frame clones and drops some. Among around 1.5 million clones listed, 95% to 99% were seen once. Regarding this clone: Antigen specificity is unknown.

In germline, CDR1 is KGHSH, CDR2 LQKENI. V was clipped by 2 bases and J by 4 bases; unmatched bases: 11. The CDR3 runs 16 residues. The clonotype was recovered from a man aged 25-40 years in good health. Sequenced material: naive CD4+ T cells sorted from blood. The subset: CD45RA+ positively selected. V gene TRBV18 combines with J gene TRBJ2-7; 7 nucleotides match TRBD1. CDR3 DNA sequence: TGTGCCAGCTCACCATTGGGGACAGACTTCGATTACGAGCAGTACTTC. Translation gives CASSPLGTDFDYEQYF.